These T cell receptor beta chains were read from a single sample in a study of blood T cell repertoires in COVID-19. Some clones are missing from TCRdb's copy, which holds only in-frame ones; the method was immunoSEQ multiplex PCR. The sample shows about 200,000 clones, roughly 86% of them seen only once. Material for sequencing was peripheral blood. These receptors were taken from a man aged 18-30 years with active or convalescent COVID-19. Both conserved end residues are part of each CDR3. D genes are given only for firm matches. The size entry is marked missing in some rows and otherwise reads once, few, many or a size class.

TRBV12-3/TRBV12-4	-	TRBJ1-2	-	TGTGCCAGCGCATCAGGGGTTTTAGGCTACACCTTC	CASASGVLGYTF
TRBV30	-	TRBJ2-6	-	TGTGCCTGGATAGGCGGCGCTGGGGCCAACGTCCTGACTTTC	CAWIGGAGANVLTF
TRBV6-1	once	TRBJ2-3	TRBD2	TGTGCCAGCAGTGAGGGGCGGGGGGTCCCTAGCACAGATACGCAGTATTTT	CASSEGRGVPSTDTQYF
TRBV5-1	-	TRBJ2-3	TRBD2	TGCGCCAGCAGCTTGGCAGTAGGGACTAGCGGGGGAGCCACAGATACGCAGTATTTT	CASSLAVGTSGGATDTQYF
TRBV7-8	-	TRBJ1-4	-	TGTGCCAGCAGCTTCTTCACCGGGTTTAATGAAAAACTGTTTTTT	CASSFFTGFNEKLFF
TRBV7-8	-	TRBJ1-3	-	TGTGCCAGCAGCCCCAGGGGTGGCTCTGGAAACACCATATATTTT	CASSPRGGSGNTIYF
TRBV19	-	TRBJ1-2	TRBD1	TGTGCCAGTAGTTCCCAGGGGGTATGGTACTATGGCTACACCTTC	CASSSQGVWYYGYTF
TRBV19	-	TRBJ2-7	TRBD1	TGTGCCAGTAGTATTGGCAGGGGGCCCTACGAGCAGTACTTC	CASSIGRGPYEQYF
TRBV7-8	-	TRBJ1-4	TRBD1	TGTGCCAGCAGCGCGCACCGGGACAGGGCGGAAAAACTGTTTTTT	CASSAHRDRAEKLFF
TRBV10-3	once	TRBJ1-2	-	TGTGCCATCAGTGAGTCGGTACAGAGAAGCTATGGCTACACCTTC	CAISESVQRSYGYTF
TRBV12-2	-	TRBJ1-5	-	TGTGCAAGTCGCTTTCAAGGGGGCAATCAGCCCCAGCATTTT	CASRFQGGNQPQHF
TRBV11-3	-	TRBJ1-1	-	TGTGCCAGCAGCCCAGGGCCGGCGGAGAACACTGAAGCTTTCTTT	CASSPGPAENTEAFF
TRBV27	-	TRBJ2-3	TRBD2	TGTGCCAGCGGATTGGATGCGGGAGCCACAGATACGCAGTATTTT	CASGLDAGATDTQYF
TRBV24-1	-	TRBJ1-2	TRBD1	TGTGCCACCAGTGATATCGACAGGGCCTATGGCTACACCTTC	CATSDIDRAYGYTF
TRBV4-1	once	TRBJ2-5	TRBD2	TGCGCCAGCAGCCCAAGCGCGGGAGCGGAGGAGACCCAGTACTTC	CASSPSAGAEETQYF
TRBV28	-	TRBJ2-3	-	TGTGCCAGCAGTTTATCGGGATATAGCACAGATACGCAGTATTTT	CASSLSGYSTDTQYF
TRBV7-8	-	TRBJ2-7	TRBD2	TGTGCCAGCAGCCTCGGGGGGGCGGCGGGCTACGAGCAGTACTTC	CASSLGGAAGYEQYF